The rows below give T cell receptor beta chains drawn from one sample of a study of blood T cell repertoires in COVID-19. Method: immunoSEQ multiplex PCR; TCRdb's copy keeps in-frame clones and lacks some. The data contain hundreds of thousands of clones, about 89% of them singletons. The specimen sequenced was PBMCs or T cells enriched from blood (not recorded which). The receptors stem from a woman aged 40 to 55 who had recovered from COVID-19. The CDR3 runs from the conserved cysteine through the conserved F or W. The D gene is left open where the match is weak. Not all rows give a size; the values are once, few, many and, for expanded clones, a class.

V gene	clone size	J gene	D gene	CDR3 DNA	CDR3 protein
TRBV7-3	-	TRBJ2-1	TRBD1	TGTGCCAGCAGCGCGCAGACAGGGGTCAATGAGCAGTTCTTC	CASSAQTGVNEQFF
TRBV5-1	-	TRBJ1-2	TRBD1	TGCGCCAGCAGCTTGGGCGGGACAGCCAATACTAACTATGGCTACACCTTC	CASSLGGTANTNYGYTF
TRBV24-1	once	TRBJ2-1	-	TGTGCCACCACGGGCGAGGGGGAGGGTTACAATGAGCAGTTCTTC	CATTGEGEGYNEQFF
TRBV11-2	-	TRBJ2-7	TRBD2	TGTGCCAGCAGCTTAACCAGCGGGGGATACGAGCAGTACTTC	CASSLTSGGYEQYF
TRBV7-9	-	TRBJ2-7	-	TGTGCCAGCAGCTTAGGAGATGCAGGGGCCAGGGAGCAGTACTTC	CASSLGDAGAREQYF
TRBV5-1	once	TRBJ1-5	TRBD1	TGCGCCAGCAGCCAAACGACAGGGGGCAATCAGCCCCAGCATTTT	CASSQTTGGNQPQHF
TRBV11-3	-	TRBJ2-3	TRBD1	TGTGCCAGCAGCTTAGGGACAGGGAAGGGAAGCACAGATACGCAGTATTTT	CASSLGTGKGSTDTQYF
TRBV19	once	TRBJ2-3	TRBD2	TGTGCCAGTAGGGGACTAGCAGGGGACACAGATACGCAGTATTTT	CASRGLAGDTDTQYF
TRBV7-8	-	TRBJ2-1	-	TGTGCCAGCAGCCTCTATACTAGGTTTGGGTACAATGAGCAGTTCTTC	CASSLYTRFGYNEQFF
TRBV7-9	-	TRBJ2-7	TRBD1	TGTGCCAGCAGCTTAAGGGCAGGACAGGGTTCGCAGTACTTC	CASSLRAGQGSQYF
TRBV29-1	-	TRBJ1-5	TRBD1	TGCAGCGTTGGGAAACAGGGGGCCGATCAGCCCCAGCATTTT	CSVGKQGADQPQHF
TRBV11-2	-	TRBJ1-2	TRBD1	TGTGCCAGCAGCCCCGGGGGACAGGGAGGTTGGTATGGCTACACCTTC	CASSPGGQGGWYGYTF
TRBV19	-	TRBJ2-1	-	TGTGCCAGTAGTTCCCAAGGCGAAGGGGGTGAGCAGTTCTTC	CASSSQGEGGEQFF
TRBV7-3	-	TRBJ2-1	-	TGTGCCAGCAGCTTTGGGGGGGCGAATGAGCAGTTCTTC	CASSFGGANEQFF
TRBV5-3	many	TRBJ1-5	TRBD1	TGTGCCAGAAGCTTGTCATACAGGGGACGAAATCAGCCCCAGCATTTT	CARSLSYRGRNQPQHF
TRBV28	-	TRBJ2-1	TRBD2	TGTGCCAGCACCTCAGGTGGCGGGGGGCACAATGAGCAGTTCTTC	CASTSGGGGHNEQFF
TRBV2	-	TRBJ2-2	TRBD1	TGTGCCAGCAGGAGTGGCAGGGGGACCGGGGAGCTGTTTTTT	CASRSGRGTGELFF
TRBV12-5	-	TRBJ1-2	TRBD1	TGTGCTAGTGGTATAGACAGGGTTAGTGGCTACACCTTC	CASGIDRVSGYTF
TRBV25-1	once	TRBJ2-1	-	TGTGCCAGCAGTGACTCAGCGGCGGGTTCCTACAATGAGCAGTTCTTC	CASSDSAAGSYNEQFF
TRBV7-8	-	TRBJ2-7	TRBD1	TGTGCCAGCAGCTTCGACAGGGCTGGAGAGCAGTACTTC	CASSFDRAGEQYF
TRBV3-1/TRBV3-2	-	TRBJ1-5	-	TGTGCCAGCAGCCATGGGGGAGGTTATAGCAATCAGCCCCAGCATTTT	CASSHGGGYSNQPQHF
TRBV9	-	TRBJ1-2	-	TGTGCCAGCAGCGTAGCTTCCCAGGGTAGTCGGAGGGCGGATGGCTACACCTTC	CASSVASQGSRRADGYTF
TRBV7-2	-	TRBJ1-1	-	TGTGCCAGCAGCTTAGCCGGGGTTGACACTGAAGCTTTCTTT	CASSLAGVDTEAFF
TRBV2	-	TRBJ2-1	TRBD2	TGTGCCAGCAGTGGACTAGCGGGGGCAAATGAGCAGTTCTTC	CASSGLAGANEQFF
TRBV28	-	TRBJ2-1	TRBD2	TGTGCCAGCAGTGCCCACGGGGCGGGGGTCTCCTACAATGAGCAGTTCTTC	CASSAHGAGVSYNEQFF
TRBV5-1	once	TRBJ1-2	-	TGCGCCAGCAGCTTGGGTACAGCGGCGATCTATGGCTACACCTTC	CASSLGTAAIYGYTF
TRBV24-1	-	TRBJ2-7	-	TGTGCCACCAGGGGACGGGACACGGATTCCCCCTACGAGCAGTACTTC	CATRGRDTDSPYEQYF
TRBV10-3	-	TRBJ2-2	TRBD1	TGTGCCATCAGTAAAACAGGGGGCGTCGGCACCGGGGAGCTGTTTTTT	CAISKTGGVGTGELFF
TRBV7-3	-	TRBJ2-1	-	TGTGCCAGCAGCTTAGACGCTAGCTCCTACAATGAGCAGTTCTTC	CASSLDASSYNEQFF
TRBV4-3	-	TRBJ2-3	TRBD2	TGCGCCAGCAGCCAAGATTGGACTAGCAGGTCAGCAGATACGCAGTATTTT	CASSQDWTSRSADTQYF
TRBV11-3	-	TRBJ2-6	TRBD1	TGTGCCAGCAGCCTCGGACAGGGAGAGGACGTCCTGACTTTC	CASSLGQGEDVLTF
TRBV11-3	-	TRBJ2-1	TRBD1	TGTGCCAGCAGCTCATCCCGACAGGGAGAGCAGTTCTTC	CASSSSRQGEQFF